These 17 T cell receptor beta chains were all obtained from the same sample, sequenced in a study of cytomegalovirus exposure and HLA in healthy donors. Primers included in the PCR were 60 Vbeta and 13 Jbeta primers. TCRdb's copy holds only in-frame clones and misses some; the assay was immunoSEQ multiplex PCR. The sample consists of about 93,000 clones, 80% of them appearing once. The sequenced sample consisted of PBMCs. All receptors derive from a man in his thirties or forties in good health and CMV-seronegative.

The chain uses TRBV18 and TRBJ2-7; TRBD1 is a possible D gene (6 bases). Trimming shortened V by 3 bases and J by 3 bases, and 15 bases separated the two germline ends. Germline V gene data show CDR1 as KGHSH and CDR2 as LQKENI. The CDR3 has 15 residues. The CDR3 protein is CASSPLSRTDYEQYF. The CDR3, as DNA: TGTGCCAGCTCACCCCTTTCGCGGACAGACTACGAGCAGTACTTC. The entire variable domain, with the rest obtained from reference TRBV18 and TRBJ2-7, is as follows: NAGVMQNPRHLVRRRGQEARLRCSPMKGHSHVYWYRQLPEEGLKFMVYLQKENIIDESGMPKERFSAEFPKEGPSILRIQQVVRGDSAAYFCASSPLSRTDYEQYFGPGTRLTVT.

This chain links TRBV15 with TRBJ2-7, with D tentatively TRBD2 (5 bases). This CDR3 has 14 amino acids. The germline CDR1 and CDR2 sequences are LNHNV and YYDKDF (reference sequence). V lost 1 base to trimming and J lost 3 bases, with 10 bases between them. CDR3 nucleotides: TGTGCCACCAGCAGAGGGACGGACTTCTACGAGCAGTACTTC. Amino acid sequence: CATSRGTDFYEQYF.

The rearrangement uses TRBV5-4 and TRBJ2-5; D is unclear. Germline CDR1 is SGHNT and CDR2 is YYREEE (reference sequence). V shed 4 bases and J shed 2 bases, with 3 bases lying between them. The CDR3 spans 11 residues. CDR3 sequence reads: CASSTQETQYF. CDR3 nucleotides: TGTGCCAGCAGCACTCAAGAGACCCAGTACTTC.

This clone was detected once. The chain recombines TRBV5-5 with TRBJ2-3; a possible D gene is TRBD2 (5 bases). The CDR3 runs 13 residues. Between the trimmed V and J ends, which lost 4 bases and 12 bases, there was a span of 18 bases. Germline V CDR1 and CDR2: SGHKS, YYEKEE (reference sequence). CDR3 residues: CASSPRTSVSQYF. CDR3 DNA sequence: TGTGCCAGCAGCCCGAGGACTTCGGTTTCACAGTATTTT.

J is TRBJ2-1 and V is TRBV7-3, with 7 bases aligning to TRBD2. V shed 2 bases, J shed 0 bases, and the junction held 1 base outside the gene matches. This CDR3 comprises 15 residues. Germline V gene sequence: CDR1 SGHTA, CDR2 FQGTGA. The CDR3 sequence: CASSLGGVSYNEQFF. Written as DNA, the CDR3 is TGTGCCAGCAGCTTAGGGGGGGTCTCCTACAATGAGCAGTTCTTC.

This clone was recorded only once. This chain joins TRBV9 and TRBJ2-3, with 9 bases that match TRBD1. CDR1 is SGDLS and CDR2 is YYNGEE in the germline V gene. V gave up 1 base and J gave up 5 bases; unmatched junction bases: 5. The CDR3 is 15 residues long. The DNA of the CDR3 is TGTGCCAGCAGCGTAACAGGGGGCTTCGGAGATACGCAGTATTTT. Amino acid sequence: CASSVTGGFGDTQYF.

The gene calls are TRBV7-8 and TRBJ1-5; no clear D gene. The CDR3 totals 15 residues. Trimming took off 2 bases at V and 1 base at J, with 9 bases between the two ends. Germline CDR1 is SGHVS and CDR2 is FQNEAQ. The CDR3 region has the DNA TGTGCCAGCAGCTTACTGCGGCAAAGCAATCAGCCCCAGCATTTT. This encodes CASSLLRQSNQPQHF.

The chain is built from TRBV18 and TRBJ2-5; 7 nucleotides line up with TRBD1. This CDR3 contains 14 residues. The V gene's germline CDR1 is KGHSH and CDR2 LQKENI. The V and J ends lost 6 bases and 7 bases, in that order; junction bases with no gene match: 11. The CDR3: CASSQTDRAVTQYF. The CDR3 nucleotides are TGTGCCAGCTCCCAGACCGACAGGGCGGTGACCCAGTACTTC.

The chain employs TRBV30 and TRBJ1-5; D unresolved. Germline CDR1 GTSNPN, CDR2 SVGIG (reference sequence). This CDR3 region has 15 residues. V dropped 0 bases and J dropped 2 bases, with 11 bases sitting between them. The CDR3 loop is CAWSVGGRGNQPQHF. The CDR3 DNA reads as TGTGCCTGGAGTGTGGGAGGGAGGGGCAATCAGCCCCAGCATTTT.

The rearrangement uses TRBV6-6 and TRBJ2-7, with no clear D. The CDR3 runs 13 residues. In germline, CDR1 is MNHNY, CDR2 SVGAGI (reference sequence). V was trimmed by 7 bases and J by 0 bases, leaving 10 bases between them. Written as DNA, the CDR3 is TGTGCCAGCAATCCTGACACCTCCTACGAGCAGTACTTC. This translates into CASNPDTSYEQYF.

The V call is TRBV10-2, the J call TRBJ1-5, with unresolved D. This CDR3 is 14 amino acids long. Germline V lookup: CDR1 WSHSY, CDR2 SAAADI. Trimming took off 7 bases at V and 3 bases at J, with 13 bases between the two ends. The CDR3 DNA is TGCGCCAGCACGGGGAGGGTTAACAATCAGCCCCAGCATTTT. It codes for CASTGRVNNQPQHF.

V gene TRBV30 combines with J gene TRBJ2-1, with 10 bases fitting TRBD2. Trimming at V came to 2 bases and at J to 3 bases, leaving 4 bases not matched to a gene. CDR3 length: 15 residues. Germline CDR1 and CDR2: GTSNPN and SVGIG (reference sequence). The CDR3: CAWSHGTSVYNEQFF. As DNA, the CDR3 is TGTGCCTGGAGTCACGGGACTAGCGTCTACAATGAGCAGTTCTTC.

The rearrangement joins TRBV7-9 to TRBJ2-7; maybe TRBD1 (6 bases). Germline V lookup: CDR1 SEHNR, CDR2 FQNEAQ (reference sequence). The CDR3 totals 13 residues. With 1 base removed from V and 3 bases from J, the gap between germline ends came to 7 bases. The CDR3 is CASSLEGDYEQYF. CDR3 nucleotides: TGTGCCAGCAGCTTAGAGGGGGACTACGAGCAGTACTTC.

The chain carries TRBV4-3 and TRBJ2-1, with D possibly matching TRBD2 (6 bases). The CDR3 consists of 13 residues. Trimming shortened V by 3 bases and J by 10 bases, and 13 bases separated the two germline ends. Germline V lookup: CDR1 LGHNA, CDR2 YSLEER. CDR3 nucleotide sequence: TGCGCCAGCAGCCACACGACTAGTCGGGAGCAGTTCTTC. It translates to CASSHTTSREQFF.

This sequence joins TRBV6-5 and TRBJ1-1; no reliable D call. Trimming removed 4 bases at V and 2 bases at J, with 11 bases between. Germline V gene lookup returns CDR1 MNHEY and CDR2 SVGAGI. This CDR3 region has 14 residues. This CDR3 reads CASSFASLNTEAFF. CDR3 bases: TGTGCCAGCAGTTTCGCTAGTCTAAACACTGAAGCTTTCTTT.

V usage is TRBV11-2 and J usage is TRBJ1-6; D call uncertain. CDR1 and CDR2 (germline): SGHAT, FQNNGV. Trimming stripped 2 bases from V and 10 bases from J, with 9 bases between. This CDR3 is 13 amino acids long. The chain's CDR3 is CASSLNRGSPLHF. CDR3 nucleotide sequence: TGTGCCAGCAGCTTAAATCGGGGATCACCCCTCCACTTT.

The sample holds a few counts of this clone. The V and J genes are TRBV30 and TRBJ1-1; 10 nucleotides agree with TRBD1. Germline V gives CDR1 GTSNPN, CDR2 SVGIG (reference sequence). The V segment lost 2 bases and the J segment 3 bases; nucleotides outside the gene matches: 3. This CDR3 contains 14 residues. The DNA of the CDR3 is TGTGCCTGGAGTCGAGGACAGGGGGACACTGAAGCTTTCTTT. Translating gives CAWSRGQGDTEAFF. The whole variable domain, remainder taken from reference TRBV30 and TRBJ1-1, is SQTIHQWPATLVQPVGSPLSLECTVEGTSNPNLYWYRQAAGRGLQLLFYSVGIGQISSEVPQNLSASRPQDRQFILSSKKLLLSDSGFYLCAWSRGQGDTEAFFGQGTRLTVV.